This TCR beta chain was found in a study of cytomegalovirus exposure and HLA in healthy donors. This clone occurred a few times. The PCR had 60 Vbeta and 13 Jbeta primers. Repertoires were generated with immunoSEQ multiplex PCR, while TCRdb's copy carries only in-frame clones and drops some. Counted here are approximately 100,000 clones, about 76% occurring once; the ten biggest clones make up approximately 4.4%. Looked up from germline, CDR1 is SGHTS and CDR2 is YDEGEE. V lost 0 bases, J lost 5 bases, and 17 bases lay in between. The CDR3 is 16 residues long. The sequencing sample was made of PBMCs. This TCR was sampled from a woman aged 40 to 55 in good health and CMV-seronegative. V is TRBV5-8 and J is TRBJ2-5; D is possibly TRBD2 (7 bases). The CDR3 sequence is CASSLALAGAVETQYF. In DNA form, the CDR3 reads TGTGCCAGCAGCTTGGCATTGGCGGGGGCGGTCGAGACCCAGTACTTC.